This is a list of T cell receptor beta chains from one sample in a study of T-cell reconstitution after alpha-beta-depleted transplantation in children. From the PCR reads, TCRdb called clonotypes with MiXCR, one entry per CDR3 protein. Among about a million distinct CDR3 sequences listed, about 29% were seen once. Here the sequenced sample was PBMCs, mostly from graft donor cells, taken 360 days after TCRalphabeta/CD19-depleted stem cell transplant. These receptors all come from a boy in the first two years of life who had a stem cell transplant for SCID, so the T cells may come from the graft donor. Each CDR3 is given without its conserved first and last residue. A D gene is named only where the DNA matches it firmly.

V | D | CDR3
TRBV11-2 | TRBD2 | ASSREEWTSDWPF
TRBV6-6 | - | ASSYFLGREDTEAF
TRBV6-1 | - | ASSEVPRSYEQY
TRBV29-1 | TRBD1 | SVATGAYGYT
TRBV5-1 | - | ASSLPGLDTGELF
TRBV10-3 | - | AIGISPGGDTQY
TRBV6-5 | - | ASSRGSSEKLF
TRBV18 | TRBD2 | ASSPPSGGGNTGELF
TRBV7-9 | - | ASSPLGTTDTQY
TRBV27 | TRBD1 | ASSRTGGSSPEAF
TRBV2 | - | ASHFGGSTYEQY
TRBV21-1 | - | ASSNGSLSDRFNQPQH
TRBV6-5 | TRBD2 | ASSYSRGVSIDTQY
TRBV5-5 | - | ASSPFGGINIQY
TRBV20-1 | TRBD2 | SATSGGRQETQY
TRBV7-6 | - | ASSLGQRNEKLF
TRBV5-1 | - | ASSLEGTEAF
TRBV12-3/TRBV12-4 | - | ASTSVTGELF
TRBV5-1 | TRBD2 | ASSMGLKWTDTQY
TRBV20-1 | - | SARGVAGQETQY
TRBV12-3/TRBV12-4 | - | ASSLWRHSYEQY
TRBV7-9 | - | ASSLWRNSNQPQH
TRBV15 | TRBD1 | ATSSWDRDPDTQY
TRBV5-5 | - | ASSLVLGTNTGELF
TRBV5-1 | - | ASSLGQADYEQY
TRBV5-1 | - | ASSSGPGANTEAF
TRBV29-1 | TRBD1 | SVSSFNRGSSYEQY
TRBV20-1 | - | SAARDHQETQY
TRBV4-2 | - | CGDLLQETQY
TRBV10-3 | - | AVSEGSNTEAF
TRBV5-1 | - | ASSSTGSGNTIY
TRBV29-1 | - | SVAGPMNTEAF
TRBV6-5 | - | ASSYSPRTANTEAF
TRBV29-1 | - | SVFNFGGPCNEQF
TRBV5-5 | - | ASSLGVGKGSYEQY
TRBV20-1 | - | SARKGSQETQY
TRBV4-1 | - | ASSPSVGAGAMNTEAF
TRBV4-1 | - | ASRKAAAKQDYNEQF